These T cell receptor beta chains were read from a single sample in a study of cytomegalovirus exposure and HLA in healthy donors. Assay: immunoSEQ multiplex PCR; the TCRdb copy retains only in-frame clones and omits some. The data show about 170,000 clones, roughly 76% seen once. Source material: PBMCs. The receptors were gathered from a male donor in good health and CMV-seronegative. Each CDR3 is given with its conserved first and last residue. Each record gives: V gene, D gene, J gene, clone size, CDR3 protein, CDR3 DNA. The D gene is left open where the match is weak. Only some rows state a clone size, as once, few, many or a class for expanded clones.

TRBV5-1	-	TRBJ1-6	-	CASSLWGGLSSYNSPLHF	TGCGCCAGCAGCTTGTGGGGAGGGCTGAGCTCCTATAATTCACCCCTCCACTTT
TRBV7-9	TRBD1	TRBJ2-7	-	CASSLLTGAYEQYF	TGTGCCAGCAGCTTACTTACAGGGGCCTACGAGCAGTACTTC
TRBV4-3	TRBD2	TRBJ2-7	-	CASSERALAGDEQYF	TGCGCCAGCAGCGAAAGGGCCCTAGCGGGGGACGAGCAGTACTTC
TRBV11-1	TRBD1	TRBJ2-3	few	CASSFKVLGGTSPDTQYF	TGTGCCAGCAGCTTTAAGGTCTTAGGGGGCACCTCCCCAGATACGCAGTATTTT
TRBV9	-	TRBJ1-3	-	CASSVGVTRNTIYF	TGTGCCAGCAGCGTCGGAGTCACCCGGAACACCATATATTTT
TRBV6-1	-	TRBJ1-5	-	CASRGTYNQPQHF	TGTGCCAGCAGGGGGACATACAATCAGCCCCAGCATTTT
TRBV6-1	-	TRBJ2-4	once	CASSEADSGGIQYF	TGTGCCAGCAGTGAAGCGGACAGCGGTGGCATTCAGTACTTC
TRBV10-1	-	TRBJ1-3	-	CASSESGTPGNTIYF	TGCGCCAGCAGTGAGTCCGGGACACCTGGAAACACCATATATTTT
TRBV10-1	TRBD2	TRBJ2-2	-	CASRESSGTGELFF	TGCGCCAGCCGCGAGTCTAGCGGGACCGGGGAGCTGTTTTTT
TRBV5-5	-	TRBJ1-2	few	CASSVDGNYGYTF	TGTGCCAGCAGCGTAGACGGGAACTATGGCTACACCTTC
TRBV4-3	TRBD1	TRBJ1-1	-	CASSQVRQGAGNTEAFF	TGCGCCAGCAGCCAAGTCCGACAGGGGGCGGGGAACACTGAAGCTTTCTTT
TRBV10-2	-	TRBJ2-5	-	CASSENGRGETQYF	TGCGCCAGCAGTGAGAACGGCAGGGGAGAGACCCAGTACTTC
TRBV2	-	TRBJ2-3	-	CASSDGGGSTDTQYF	TGTGCCAGCAGTGACGGTGGGGGGAGCACAGATACGCAGTATTTT
TRBV7-9	-	TRBJ1-5	-	CASSLGGQPQHF	TGTGCCAGCAGCTTAGGAGGTCAGCCCCAGCATTTT
TRBV7-9	TRBD1	TRBJ2-7	once	CASTPGTAFSYEQYF	TGTGCCAGCACCCCTGGGACAGCCTTTTCCTACGAGCAGTACTTC
TRBV2	-	TRBJ1-2	-	CASSDIEVYGYTF	TGTGCCAGCAGTGATATTGAGGTCTATGGCTACACCTTC
TRBV11-2	TRBD1	TRBJ2-7	-	CASSWGGGTGGKEQYF	TGTGCCAGCAGCTGGGGTGGGGGGACAGGGGGTAAAGAGCAGTACTTC
TRBV5-1	TRBD1	TRBJ1-2	-	CASSGATGSNYGYTF	TGCGCCAGCAGCGGGGCGACAGGGTCGAACTATGGCTACACCTTC
TRBV5-1	-	TRBJ1-1	-	CASSLAWTRSNTEAFF	TGCGCCAGCAGCTTGGCGTGGACAAGGTCGAACACTGAAGCTTTCTTT
TRBV27	TRBD1	TRBJ1-5	-	CASSSGQGAWQPQHF	TGTGCCAGCAGTTCCGGACAGGGGGCATGGCAGCCCCAGCATTTT
TRBV2	TRBD1	TRBJ1-1	-	CASSQGQYTEAFF	TGTGCCAGCAGCCAGGGACAGTACACTGAAGCTTTCTTT
TRBV19	TRBD2	TRBJ2-7	-	CASSIGRGYEQYF	TGTGCCAGTAGTATCGGGAGGGGGTACGAGCAGTACTTC
TRBV2	-	TRBJ2-1	-	CASMTGSYNEQFF	TGTGCCAGCATGACAGGCTCCTACAATGAGCAGTTCTTC
TRBV11-2	TRBD1	TRBJ2-4	-	CASSRRSGDREIKNIQYF	TGTGCCAGCAGCCGCCGTAGTGGGGACAGGGAAATCAAAAACATTCAGTACTTC
TRBV15	-	TRBJ2-1	few	CATSSRDGVQNEQFF	TGTGCCACCAGCAGCCGAGATGGAGTTCAGAATGAGCAGTTCTTC
TRBV11-2	TRBD2	TRBJ2-7	-	CASSPRTSGSSYEQYF	TGTGCCAGCAGCCCCCGGACTAGCGGAAGCTCCTACGAGCAGTACTTC
TRBV6-6	-	TRBJ1-2	-	CASGGAFGFNYGYTF	TGTGCCAGTGGAGGAGCGTTTGGGTTTAACTATGGCTACACCTTC
TRBV5-1	TRBD2	TRBJ2-1	once	CASSGPTSGAYNEQFF	TGCGCCAGCAGCGGACCGACTAGCGGGGCTTACAATGAGCAGTTCTTC
TRBV6-6	TRBD1	TRBJ1-1	-	CASSWPRQGAFTEAFF	TGTGCCAGCAGTTGGCCGAGACAGGGGGCGTTCACTGAAGCTTTCTTT
TRBV5-6	-	TRBJ1-2	-	CASKTGNYGYTF	TGTGCCAGCAAAACAGGAAACTATGGCTACACCTTC
TRBV27	TRBD1	TRBJ1-2	-	CASSLSGQRFGGYTF	TGTGCCAGCAGTTTATCGGGACAGCGTTTCGGTGGCTACACCTTC
TRBV12-5	-	TRBJ1-1	-	CASGRTGLMNTEAFF	TGTGCTAGTGGTAGAACAGGGCTCATGAACACTGAAGCTTTCTTT
TRBV10-3	-	TRBJ2-5	-	CAISGGLEETQYF	TGTGCCATCAGTGGAGGGTTGGAGGAGACCCAGTACTTC
TRBV7-9	-	TRBJ1-1	-	CASNPQTRNTEAFF	TGTGCCAGCAACCCACAGACAAGGAACACTGAAGCTTTCTTT
TRBV7-6	TRBD2	TRBJ2-2	few	CASSLGTRGGELFF	TGTGCCAGCAGCTTAGGGACTAGGGGCGGGGAGCTGTTTTTT
TRBV30	-	TRBJ2-7	-	CAWSFSSESSTKPGGYEQYF	TGTGCCTGGAGTTTCAGTAGCGAATCTTCCACAAAGCCGGGTGGCTACGAGCAGTACTTC
TRBV19	-	TRBJ2-2	-	CASSISGVEGTGELFF	TGTGCCAGTAGTATATCTGGGGTAGAGGGCACCGGGGAGCTGTTTTTT
TRBV6-6	-	TRBJ1-2	-	CASSYFGNPSGYTF	TGTGCCAGCAGTTACTTCGGTAATCCCTCCGGCTACACCTTC
TRBV2	-	TRBJ2-7	-	CASNTAFLYEQYF	TGTGCCAGCAACACAGCCTTTCTCTACGAGCAGTACTTC
TRBV5-4	-	TRBJ1-6	-	CASSFGSSYNSPLHF	TGTGCCAGCAGCTTTGGGAGCTCCTATAATTCACCCCTCCACTTT
TRBV4-1	-	TRBJ1-1	-	CASSQVLRGGAFF	TGCGCCAGCAGCCAAGTCTTGAGGGGGGGAGCTTTCTTT
TRBV27	-	TRBJ2-5	once	CASSLGQLSPQYF	TGTGCCAGCAGCCTAGGACAGCTAAGTCCCCAGTACTTC
TRBV19	-	TRBJ2-2	-	CASSDSNTGELFF	TGTGCCAGTAGTGACAGTAACACCGGGGAGCTGTTTTTT
TRBV6-5	TRBD1	TRBJ2-5	-	CASSYGQGRETQYF	TGTGCCAGCAGTTACGGACAGGGAAGGGAGACCCAGTACTTC
TRBV19	-	TRBJ2-1	-	CASSTSLSYNEQFF	TGTGCCAGTTCAACTAGCCTTTCCTACAATGAGCAGTTCTTC
TRBV2	-	TRBJ1-2	-	CASKLTGGMEGYTF	TGTGCCAGCAAATTGACAGGAGGTATGGAAGGCTACACCTTC
TRBV18	-	TRBJ2-5	-	CASEGLTQYF	TGTGCCTCGGAGGGGCTAACCCAGTACTTC
TRBV30	TRBD1	TRBJ2-1	-	CAWSTQGASYNEQFF	TGTGCCTGGAGTACGCAGGGGGCCTCCTACAATGAGCAGTTCTTC
TRBV10-3	-	TRBJ2-7	-	CAISEGAPHEQYF	TGTGCCATCAGTGAGGGGGCTCCTCACGAGCAGTACTTC
TRBV6-6	-	TRBJ2-3	-	CASSMRGGSTDTQYF	TGTGCCAGCAGTATGAGGGGGGGAAGCACAGATACGCAGTATTTT
TRBV2	-	TRBJ2-7	-	CASRLQGNSHEQYF	TGTGCCAGCAGACTACAGGGTAATTCCCACGAGCAGTACTTC
TRBV5-6	TRBD1	TRBJ1-2	once	CASFTLGQVKYF	TGTGCCAGCTTTACCTTGGGACAGGTCAAGTACTTC
TRBV14	-	TRBJ2-5	once	CASSLGGTQYF	TGTGCCAGCAGCCTCGGCGGGACCCAGTACTTC
TRBV27	-	TRBJ2-1	once	CASSYGIVNEQFF	TGTGCCAGCAGTTATGGCATTGTGAATGAGCAGTTCTTC
TRBV9	TRBD1	TRBJ2-4	-	CASSVAGQGSGIQYF	TGTGCCAGCAGCGTAGCGGGACAGGGGAGTGGCATTCAGTACTTC
TRBV6-6	-	TRBJ1-5	-	CASSSIFPGGNQPQHF	TGTGCCAGCAGTTCAATCTTCCCCGGAGGCAATCAGCCCCAGCATTTT
TRBV30	-	TRBJ1-1	once	CAWSPHGGLNTEAFF	TGTGCCTGGAGTCCCCACGGGGGACTGAACACTGAAGCTTTCTTT
TRBV20-1	-	TRBJ2-7	-	CSARTYEQYF	TGCAGTGCGAGAACTTACGAGCAGTACTTC
TRBV27	-	TRBJ1-6	-	CASSLGTSARNSPLHF	TGTGCCAGCAGTTTGGGCACCTCAGCACGCAATTCACCCCTCCACTTT